The T cell receptor (beta chain) under discussion was sequenced for a study of shared clonotypes between healthy human individuals (dated by TCRdb to about 2020). With respect to the entire study: The cohort comprised two women and a few men aged 18 to 49 years. To estimate repertoire size and how much clonotypes are shared between individuals, the study performed deep sequencing of blood TCR repertoires from a handful of healthy adults. To increase sequencing depth and limit assay-specific biases, different laboratories used diverse techniques to prepare libraries and sequence TCR repertoires. Per donor, leukapheresis produced somewhere between about 0.94 and 9.5 billion PBMCs. Per donor, three plates each were used for CD4 naive and CD4 memory, two for CD8 naive, and one for CD8 memory. Broad study findings and their caveats: Because the study included only a small number of donors, the genetic and exposure-history diversity represented was limited. Based on pairwise subsampling, the degree of clonotype sharing among donors was expected to be affected by sequencing depth. Only blood was sampled, and tissue TCR repertoires likely differ from those in blood. Rarefaction of sorted-subset datasets indicated incomplete sequencing despite the large sequencing depth. When a few donors were compared, the shared fraction of clonotypes was around 5.1% for naive CD4, 3.5% to 4% for naive CD8, 2% to 2.5% for memory CD4, and under 0.5% for memory CD8. Naive subsets generally had larger estimated clonotype richness than memory subsets. Compared with non-shared clonotypes, clonotypes shared by all four sorted-subset donors had higher generation probabilities.

In this sample, this clone turned up once. Its antigen remains undetermined. No base quality information exists; no much larger clone differs at one position. TCR CDR3 regions were amplified from genomic DNA by multiplex PCR using the deep immunoSEQ assay. Genomic DNA extracted from each cell subset was distributed evenly over all wells of several immunoSEQ 96-well plates, and each plate served as one replicate. Each replicate PCR for sorted subsets received approximately 200 ng genomic DNA, equal to 28,000 or so T cell genomes. The purified libraries were quantified using a Qubit 3.0 fluorometer, sized with a Bioanalyzer 2100, and then quantified again using the KAPA Library Quantification kit. Every immunoSEQ 96-well plate was sequenced on a dedicated single-read 150-cycle Illumina NextSeq 550 flow cell. Processing in the source paper ran as follows. Because only junctional sequences without quality scores were contained in the immunoSEQ output, filtering matching that applied to full-length reads could not be performed. Sequences were annotated with PyIR, a Python wrapper for IgBLAST v1.9, and V/J genes and CDR3 were assigned using IMGT germline references. Reads were filtered out if the reads had weak V/J assignments (E-value above 1e-6), no CDR3, stop codons, out-of-frame junctions, or ambiguous translated residues. A V3J clonotype was defined by an identical inferred V gene, J gene, and CDR3 amino acid sequence. To compute the percentage overlap between repertoires, the number of shared unique clonotypes was divided by the size of the smaller repertoire. Repertoire richness was assessed with RTK rarefaction, the Chao1 estimator, and Recon v2.1 estimates of unobserved clonotypes. Generation probabilities for all TCRbeta clonotypes obtained by the gDNA method from several donors were computed using OLGA. TCRdb carries this immuneACCESS record with in-frame sequences only. Its versions omit some clonotypes, under half of them owing to an unresolved V gene in the studies checked, with the rest unexplained. The D gene and trimming were derived from the DNA, and the V and J assignments and clone size from that table. The sample table holds roughly 810,000 clones, of which roughly 96% were seen once. About 0.25% of the sample goes to the ten largest clones.

CD8 naive samples consisted of CD45RO-negative cells that were positively selected for CCR7, yielding a CD45RA+CCR7+ population without TemRA cells. The donors were healthy, HIV-negative adults with no recently reported acute infections or vaccinations. Every donor was a Caucasian adult residing in Nashville, Tennessee, USA. Blood was obtained by leukapheresis, after which PBMCs were separated by Ficoll-Histopaque density gradient centrifugation and cryopreserved in liquid nitrogen vapor phase. Analytical flow cytometry was used to check the purity and quantity of each magnetically sorted T cell population. Genomic DNA was isolated from each sorted fraction and quantified by UV absorbance on a Nanodrop 2000c. The germline V gene supplies CDR1 SGHVS and CDR2 FQNEAQ. Between the V and J ends, shortened by 4 bases and 8 bases respectively, the junction contains 9 bases. From cysteine to phenylalanine, the CDR3 is 12 amino acids long. Of the read, only the CDR3 DNA is kept; its 36 bases are in frame from base 1.

The sample taken for sequencing was naive CD8+ T cells sorted from blood. What the cell subset or site label conveys for this sample: CD45RA+CCR7+. The sequence links TRBV7-8 to TRBJ2-1; the D segment cannot be called with confidence. The sequence derives from a man aged 30-40 years in good health. CDR3 sequence: CASSSRMDEQFF. In nucleotide form, the sequence is TGTGCCAGCAGCTCGCGTATGGATGAGCAGTTCTTC.